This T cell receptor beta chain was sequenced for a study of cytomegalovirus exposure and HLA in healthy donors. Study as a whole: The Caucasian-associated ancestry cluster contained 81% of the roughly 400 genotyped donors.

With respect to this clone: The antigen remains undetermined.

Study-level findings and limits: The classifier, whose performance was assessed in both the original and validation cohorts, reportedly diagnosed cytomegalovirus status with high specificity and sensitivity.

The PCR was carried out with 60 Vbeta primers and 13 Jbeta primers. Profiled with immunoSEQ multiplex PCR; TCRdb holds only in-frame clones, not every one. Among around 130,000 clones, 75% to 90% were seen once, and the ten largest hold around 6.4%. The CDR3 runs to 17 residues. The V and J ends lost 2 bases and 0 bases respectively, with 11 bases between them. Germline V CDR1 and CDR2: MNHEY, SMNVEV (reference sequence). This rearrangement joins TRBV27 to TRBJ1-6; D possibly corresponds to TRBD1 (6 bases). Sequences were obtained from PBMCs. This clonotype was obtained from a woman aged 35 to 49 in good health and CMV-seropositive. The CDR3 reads CASSLGGQSSYNSPLHF. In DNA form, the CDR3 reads TGTGCCAGCAGTTTAGGTGGACAGAGCTCCTATAATTCACCCCTCCACTTT.